This T cell receptor beta chain was sequenced in a study of graft-versus-host responses after intestinal transplantation. A single count supports this clone. Its antigen is undetermined. The CDR3 has 13 amino acids. V shed 1 base and J shed 4 bases, with 6 bases lying between them. From germline, CDR1 is WNHNN and CDR2 SYGVQD (reference sequence). Produced via immunoSEQ multiplex PCR; TCRdb's table is partial and in-frame only. Of tens of thousands of clones detected, around 90% appear once; the ten largest clones hold around 0.5%. This specimen consisted of unstimulated CD8+ T cells sorted from spleen or lymph node cells, obtained before intestinal transplant. The clonotype was recovered from a human donor who received an intestinal transplant. The chain joins TRBV10-1 to TRBJ2-3, with D uncertain. DNA for the CDR3: TGCGCCAGCAGTGAGTACAGATCAGATACGCAGTATTTT. It specifies CASSEYRSDTQYF.